This entry lists 18 T cell receptor beta chains sequenced from one sample in a study of long-term antiretroviral therapy in people with HIV. At the survey level, the v3.0 immunoSEQ assay was run. This table comes from immunoSEQ multiplex PCR, and its TCRdb copy is limited to in-frame clones, with some not included. The sample holds fewer than 20,000 clones, around nine tenths seen once. Sequencing used unsorted PBMCs, obtained 0.5 years after starting antiretroviral therapy. These receptors were obtained from a man aged 35 to 55 with HIV.

The rearrangement uses TRBV4-2 and TRBJ2-7; the D is unclear. Trimming shortened V by 0 bases and J by 4 bases, and 7 bases separated the two germline ends. The CDR3 runs to 13 residues. Germline CDR1 reads LGHNA; CDR2 reads YNFKEQ. As DNA, the CDR3 is TGTGCCAGCAGCCAAGATATGCCGTACGAGCAGTACTTC. It yields the protein CASSQDMPYEQYF.

The CDR3 spells CASSQDRQSSGNTIYF. Written as DNA, the CDR3 is TGCGCCAGCAGCCAAGATAGGCAATCCTCTGGAAACACCATATATTTT. This chain uses TRBV4-3 with TRBJ1-3, with no clear D. The germline CDR1 and CDR2 sequences are LGHNA and YSLEER. Between the trimmed V and J ends, which lost 0 bases and 0 bases, there was a span of 9 bases. The CDR3 spans 16 residues.

The chain carries TRBV7-9 and TRBJ1-1; D is uncertain. This CDR3 comprises 13 residues. Germline-derived CDR1 and CDR2 are SEHNR and FQNEAQ (reference sequence). Trimming removed 0 bases from V and 8 bases from J, with 10 bases in between. CDR3 loop: CASSLAMVSEAFF. For the CDR3, the DNA is TGTGCCAGCAGCTTAGCGATGGTCAGCGAAGCTTTCTTT.

The chain carries TRBV6-6 and TRBJ2-3, with 9 bases aligning to TRBD1. The trim removed 3 bases at V and 3 bases at J, leaving 7 bases unmatched. The CDR3 totals 16 residues. The germline V gene has CDR1 MNHNY and CDR2 SVGAGI (reference sequence). CDR3: CASSYGDRVQTDTQYF. The CDR3 DNA reads TGTGCCAGCAGTTATGGGGACAGGGTTCAGACAGATACGCAGTATTTT.

The genes are TRBV15 and TRBJ2-1, with D hard to call. V lost 5 bases, J lost 12 bases, and 17 bases lay in between. This CDR3 contains 13 residues. The germline CDR1 and CDR2 sequences are LNHNV and YYDKDF (reference sequence). The CDR3 region has the DNA TGTGCCACCAGCCGCTCTTTGCTAGTGGGGCAGTTCTTC. It translates to CATSRSLLVGQFF.

This clone is a singleton in its sample. The gene calls are TRBV29-1 and TRBJ2-1; the match to TRBD2 covers 7 bases. J lost 5 bases, V lost 3 bases, and 7 bases had no gene match. There are 14 residues in the CDR3. The germline gives CDR1 SQVTM, CDR2 ANQGSEA. The CDR3 DNA follows: TGCAGCGTTGAGGTGCTAGCGGCCCACAATGAGCAGTTCTTC. Residues: CSVEVLAAHNEQFF.

This rearrangement joins TRBV15 to TRBJ2-3, with 7 nucleotides matching TRBD2. Germline V CDR1 and CDR2: LNHNV, YYDKDF (reference sequence). The length of the CDR3 is 16 residues. V was pared by 0 bases and J by 4 bases, with 7 bases of the junction left unmatched. Written as DNA, the CDR3 is TGTGCCACCAGCAGAGATCACGCGGGAGCGGCAGATACGCAGTATTTT. Encoded protein: CATSRDHAGAADTQYF. Combining the CDR3 with reference TRBV15 and TRBJ2-3 gives the whole variable domain DAMVIQNPRYQVTQFGKPVTLSCSQTLNHNVMYWYQQKSSQAPKLLFHYYDKDFNNEADTPDNFQSRRPNTSFCFLDIRSPGLGDTAMYLCATSRDHAGAADTQYFGPGTRLTVL.

V usage is TRBV28 and J usage is TRBJ2-3; TRBD1 matches at 7 bases. This CDR3 contains 16 residues. Losses at the gene ends were 6 bases for V and 3 bases for J; bases not matched to a gene: 12. CDR1 is MDHEN and CDR2 is SYDVKM in the germline V gene. The CDR3 spells CASSPFRQGITDTQYF. The CDR3 coding sequence is TGTGCCAGCAGCCCCTTCCGACAGGGAATTACAGATACGCAGTATTTT.

This chain links TRBV9 with TRBJ2-3, with D uncertain. The V gene's germline CDR1 is SGDLS and CDR2 YYNGEE. Trimming took off 0 bases at V and 2 bases at J, with 7 bases between the two ends. The CDR3 runs 14 residues. CDR3 nucleotide sequence: TGTGCCAGCAGCGTAGGCGGTAACACAGATACGCAGTATTTT. It is translated as CASSVGGNTDTQYF.

The gene calls are TRBV7-9 and TRBJ2-7; no clear D gene. CDR3 length: 13 amino acids. Germline CDR1 and CDR2: SEHNR and FQNEAQ (reference sequence). V was pared by 1 base and J by 6 bases, with 10 bases between. CDR3 bases: TGTGCCAGCAGCTTAGTGTTCAGTGCCGAGCAGTACTTC. Its translation is CASSLVFSAEQYF.

The gene calls are TRBV10-3 and TRBJ2-7; tentatively, D is TRBD2 (6 bases). Germline V gene lookup returns CDR1 ENHRY and CDR2 SYGVKD. The CDR3 runs 14 residues. The V end lost 11 bases, the J end lost 0 bases, and 17 bases lay between the germline ends. The CDR3 coding sequence is TGTGCCCCCCAGGGAAACGGGAGCTCCTACGAGCAGTACTTC. Amino acid sequence: CAPQGNGSSYEQYF.

CDR3: CASTPRGSQTYNEQFF. CDR3 coding DNA: TGTGCCAGCACGCCTAGGGGCAGTCAAACCTACAATGAGCAGTTCTTC. The chain joins TRBV27 to TRBJ2-1; tentative D call: TRBD1 (5 bases). V lost 7 bases, J lost 2 bases, and 18 bases lay in between. This CDR3 is built from 16 residues. CDR1 and CDR2 from the germline V gene are MNHEY and SMNVEV (reference sequence).

The V gene is TRBV28, the J gene TRBJ2-1; 13 bases are shared with TRBD2. From germline, CDR1 is MDHEN and CDR2 SYDVKM. The CDR3 is 16 residues long. J was trimmed by 7 bases and V by 1 base; bases with no gene match: 4. In nucleotides, the CDR3 is TGTGCCAGCAGTTTATTGGGACTAGCGGGAAGGAATGAGCAGTTCTTC. It translates to CASSLLGLAGRNEQFF.

The rearrangement joins TRBV19 to TRBJ1-2, with D maybe TRBD1 (6 bases). Per the germline V gene, CDR1 is LNHDA and CDR2 is SQIVND (reference sequence). V was trimmed by 10 bases and J by 5 bases, leaving 11 bases between them. The CDR3 has 11 residues. The CDR3 region has the DNA TGTGCCACCTCCAGGGGATATGGCTACACCTTC. Its translation is CATSRGYGYTF.

V usage is TRBV18 and J usage is TRBJ2-5; D uncertain. V lost 0 bases, J lost 1 base, and 3 bases lay in between. The V gene's germline CDR1 is KGHSH and CDR2 LQKENI. The CDR3 is made up of 13 amino acids. CDR3: CASSPPSQETQYF. The CDR3, as DNA: TGTGCCAGCTCACCACCGAGCCAAGAGACCCAGTACTTC.

This clone is a singleton in its sample. The chain links TRBV27 to TRBJ1-4, with no clear D. The germline gives CDR1 MNHEY, CDR2 SMNVEV (reference sequence). The CDR3 has 13 amino acids. V was pared by 5 bases and J by 5 bases, with 9 bases between. CDR3 DNA sequence: TGTGCCAGCAGTATCCGGGGAAATGAAAAACTGTTTTTT. Translated: CASSIRGNEKLFF. Based on the CDR3 plus reference TRBV27 and TRBJ1-4, the full variable domain is EAQVTQNPRYLITVTGKKLTVTCSQNMNHEYMSWYRQDPGLGLRQIYYSMNVEVTDKGDVPEGYKVSRKEKRNFPLILESPSPNQTSLYFCASSIRGNEKLFFGSGTQLSVL.

This clone appeared a single time. A junction end diverges from the germline sequence, so it may reflect a read error. The chain combines TRBV6-6 with TRBJ2-7, with D possibly being TRBD2 (5 bases). The CDR3 runs 12 residues. Germline CDR1 is MNHNY and CDR2 is SVGAGI (reference sequence). CDR3 nucleotide sequence: TGTGCCAGCAGCCCGGGAACGGAGGTGGTGGACTTC. It specifies CASSPGTEVVDF.

In DNA form, the CDR3 reads TGTGCCAGCAGCGGGACCTCCTACGAGCAGTACTTC. Protein: CASSGTSYEQYF. The chain recombines TRBV27 with TRBJ2-7; D may be TRBD1 or TRBD2 (5 bases each). Trimming cost V 6 bases and J 0 bases, with 6 bases left between them. The V gene's germline CDR1 is MNHEY and CDR2 SMNVEV (reference sequence). The CDR3 covers 12 residues.